The text below deals with one T cell receptor beta chain. The antigen remains undetermined. Trimming pared 3 bases from V and 14 bases from J, leaving 18 bases between. Germline loops: CDR1 SGHTA, CDR2 FQGNSA. The CDR3 length is 13 residues. The data are from a study of graft-versus-host responses after intestinal transplantation. Broader study findings: Peak circulating GvH clone levels were associated with early post-transplant HvG declines.

Data came from immunoSEQ multiplex PCR; TCRdb stores just in-frame clones and leaves some out. The top ten clones hold under 0.45% of a sample with under 65,000 clones, almost 95% of them seen once. V gene TRBV7-2 combines with J gene TRBJ2-3; D is ambiguous. The sequence came from a human donor who was the organ donor for an intestinal transplant. The source was unstimulated CD4+ T cells sorted from spleen or lymph node cells, collected before transplant. CDR3 in amino acids: CASSFRHTSNRYF. The CDR3 DNA follows: TGTGCCAGCAGCTTTAGACATACGTCAAATCGGTATTTT. Filled out from reference TRBV7-2 and TRBJ2-3, the complete variable domain reads GAGVSQSPSNKVTEKGKDVELRCDPISGHTALYWYRQSLGQGLEFLIYFQGNSAPDKSGLPSDRFSAERTGGSVSTLTIQRTQQEDSAVYLCASSFRHTSNRYFGPGTRLTVL.